The rows below give T cell receptor beta chains drawn from one sample of a study of blood T cell repertoires in COVID-19. Profiled with immunoSEQ multiplex PCR; TCRdb holds only in-frame clones, not every one. The repertoire has 300,000 to 400,000 clones, about 88% of them found once; the top ten carry under 3%. The sample was peripheral blood. The source of these receptors is a human donor in a cohort sampled during active COVID-19. The CDR3 runs from the conserved cysteine through the conserved F or W. A D gene is named only where the DNA matches it firmly. Not all rows give a size; the values are once, few, many and, for expanded clones, a class.

J | D | size | V | CDR3 | DNA
TRBJ1-6 | . | . | TRBV4-1 | CASSPYPGPQRNSPLHF | TGCGCCAGCAGCCCCTACCCAGGGCCGCAGCGTAATTCACCCCTCCACTTT
TRBJ1-5 | . | . | TRBV3-1/TRBV3-2 | CASSQEAESQPQHF | TGTGCCAGCAGCCAAGAGGCGGAAAGCCAGCCCCAGCATTTT
TRBJ2-7 | . | once | TRBV21-1 | CASSSQGGRGGPIYEQYF | TGTGCCAGCAGCAGTCAAGGAGGGCGCGGGGGGCCTATCTACGAGCAGTACTTC
TRBJ1-1 | TRBD1 | few | TRBV19 | CASSNTGDTEAFF | TGTGCCAGTAGTAACACAGGGGACACTGAAGCTTTCTTT
TRBJ1-4 | . | . | TRBV3-1/TRBV3-2 | CASSRGKGLTNEKLFF | TGTGCCAGCAGCCGTGGAAAGGGACTAACTAATGAAAAACTGTTTTTT
TRBJ1-4 | TRBD1 | . | TRBV7-9 | CASSAGTGGTTNEKLFF | TGTGCCAGCAGCGCCGGGACAGGGGGCACAACTAATGAAAAACTGTTTTTT
TRBJ2-7 | . | once | TRBV19 | CASSQARGASYEQYF | TGTGCCAGTAGTCAAGCTCGGGGGGCCTCCTACGAGCAGTACTTC
TRBJ2-5 | TRBD2 | . | TRBV19 | CASSRGTTGSETQYF | TGTGCCAGTAGCCGTGGGACTACGGGGTCGGAGACCCAGTACTTC
TRBJ2-2 | TRBD2 | . | TRBV6-6 | CASSPPSGGADTGELFF | TGTGCCAGCAGTCCCCCTAGCGGGGGGGCCGACACCGGGGAGCTGTTTTTT
TRBJ1-3 | TRBD1 | . | TRBV19 | CASRQGAGNTIYF | TGTGCCAGTAGGCAGGGGGCTGGAAACACCATATATTTT
TRBJ2-7 | TRBD2 | . | TRBV6-1 | CASSEALAGGSYEQYF | TGTGCCAGCAGTGAAGCGCTGGCGGGGGGCTCCTACGAGCAGTACTTC
TRBJ2-3 | . | once | TRBV2 | CASGEAKPEGADTQYF | TGTGCCAGCGGGGAGGCCAAACCCGAAGGGGCAGATACGCAGTATTTT
TRBJ2-7 | . | . | TRBV2 | CASSEFGDIYEQYF | TGTGCCAGCAGTGAATTTGGGGACATCTACGAGCAGTACTTC
TRBJ1-5 | TRBD1 | . | TRBV19 | CASSVDGLGTGLNQPQHF | TGTGCCAGTAGTGTCGACGGTCTCGGGACAGGTCTTAATCAGCCCCAGCATTTT
TRBJ1-1 | . | . | TRBV18 | CASSYSQSQVGQTEAFF | TGTGCCAGCTCGTATTCGCAGTCACAGGTCGGGCAGACTGAAGCTTTCTTT
TRBJ1-3 | . | . | TRBV5-6 | CASSPIGGNTIYF | TGTGCCAGCAGCCCGATTGGCGGAAACACCATATATTTT
TRBJ2-1 | . | once | TRBV30 | CAWSRLVKGNEQFF | TGTGCCTGGAGTAGACTAGTGAAAGGGAATGAGCAGTTCTTC
TRBJ1-6 | TRBD1 | . | TRBV7-6 | CASSSRQGPLGSPLHF | TGTGCCAGCAGCTCCCGACAGGGGCCACTGGGATCACCCCTCCACTTT
TRBJ2-1 | . | . | TRBV2 | CASVRLPTYNEQFF | TGTGCCAGCGTCAGACTTCCCACCTACAATGAGCAGTTCTTC
TRBJ1-4 | TRBD1 | . | TRBV2 | CASSDWDRVEKLFF | TGTGCCAGCAGTGATTGGGACAGGGTCGAAAAACTGTTTTTT
TRBJ1-5 | . | . | TRBV2 | CASSATIEGGGLQPQHF | TGTGCCAGCAGTGCAACTATTGAGGGGGGAGGGCTTCAGCCCCAGCATTTT
TRBJ2-1 | . | . | TRBV7-3 | CASSSLGGLGYNEQFF | TGTGCCAGCAGTTCGCTTGGGGGGTTAGGCTACAATGAGCAGTTCTTC
TRBJ2-5 | . | . | TRBV27 | CASSSLQLETQYF | TGTGCCAGCAGTTCCCTCCAGTTAGAGACCCAGTACTTC
TRBJ1-4 | . | . | TRBV3-1/TRBV3-2 | CASSGRWSRNEKLFF | TGTGCCAGCAGCGGGAGGTGGAGCCGTAATGAAAAACTGTTTTTT
TRBJ1-6 | . | . | TRBV6-5 | CASSRLSSYNSPLHF | TGTGCCAGCAGCAGGCTGAGCTCCTATAATTCACCCCTCCACTTT
TRBJ2-3 | . | . | TRBV3-1/TRBV3-2 | CASSQPGSGTDTQYF | TGTGCCAGCAGCCAACCGGGGTCTGGCACAGATACGCAGTATTTT
TRBJ2-5 | . | once | TRBV5-1 | CASSPQEGLETQYF | TGCGCCAGCAGCCCCCAGGAGGGGCTGGAGACCCAGTACTTC
TRBJ1-6 | . | . | TRBV6-9 | CASSYNSLVSLHF | TGTGCCAGCAGTTATAATAGTCTCGTTTCCCTCCACTTT
TRBJ2-3 | TRBD2 | . | TRBV5-1 | CASSQSTGGTQYF | TGCGCCAGCAGCCAATCGACGGGAGGTACGCAGTATTTT
TRBJ2-5 | TRBD1 | . | TRBV11-3 | CASSARDRVVETQYF | TGTGCCAGCAGCGCCAGGGACAGGGTGGTGGAGACCCAGTACTTC
TRBJ2-7 | TRBD1 | few | TRBV28 | CASSRPQTGVYEQYF | TGTGCCAGCAGTCGACCCCAGACAGGGGTTTACGAGCAGTACTTC
TRBJ2-7 | . | . | TRBV30 | CAWSRSQGGYEQYF | TGTGCCTGGAGTAGATCGCAGGGTGGCTACGAGCAGTACTTC
TRBJ2-1 | . | . | TRBV19 | CASSIRGTAHSYNEQFF | TGTGCCAGTAGTATAAGGGGGACCGCCCACTCCTACAATGAGCAGTTCTTC
TRBJ1-2 | . | . | TRBV27 | CASSFGPGGLNGYTF | TGTGCCAGCAGTTTTGGCCCGGGGGGACTAAATGGCTACACCTTC
TRBJ2-1 | . | . | TRBV14 | CASSTVYNEQFF | TGTGCCAGCAGTACGGTTTACAATGAGCAGTTCTTC